This TCR beta chain was found in a study of shared clonotypes between healthy human individuals. Germline V gives CDR1 SGHNT, CDR2 YYREEE (reference sequence). V was shortened by 0 bases and J by 5 bases, with 12 bases between the two germline ends. This CDR3 contains 14 residues. TCRdb's table, derived via immunoSEQ multiplex PCR, lists solely in-frame clones and lacks some. Of 1,500,000 or so clones in the sample, roughly 98.5% were seen once. The genes are TRBV5-4 and TRBJ2-7, with D possibly being TRBD2 (5 bases). This receptor was obtained from a man under 40 in good health. The source material was naive CD4+ T cells sorted from blood. Noted subset: CD45RA+ positively selected. The CDR3: CASSLVPSSDEQYF. As DNA, the CDR3 is TGTGCCAGCAGCTTGGTTCCTAGCTCGGACGAGCAGTACTTC.